A single TCR beta chain is shown here with its context. In germline, CDR1 is LNHDA, CDR2 SQIVND (reference sequence). The CDR3 sequence is 15 residues long. V was cut by 0 bases and J by 3 bases, with 12 bases left in between. This table comes from immunoSEQ multiplex PCR, and its TCRdb copy is limited to in-frame clones, with some not included. The data show around 66,000 clones, 91% seen once. The source of the sample is a study of T cell changes during pregnancy in multiple sclerosis. The clonotype was recovered from a female donor in good health, enrolled as a control in a pregnancy study. The chain employs TRBV19 and TRBJ2-7, with TRBD1 as a possible D gene (5 bases). The sequencing used peripheral blood, collected in the third trimester of pregnancy. This CDR3 is CASSIDLGRDYEQYF. The CDR3 nucleotides read TGTGCCAGTAGTATAGATCTGGGCAGGGACTACGAGCAGTACTTC.